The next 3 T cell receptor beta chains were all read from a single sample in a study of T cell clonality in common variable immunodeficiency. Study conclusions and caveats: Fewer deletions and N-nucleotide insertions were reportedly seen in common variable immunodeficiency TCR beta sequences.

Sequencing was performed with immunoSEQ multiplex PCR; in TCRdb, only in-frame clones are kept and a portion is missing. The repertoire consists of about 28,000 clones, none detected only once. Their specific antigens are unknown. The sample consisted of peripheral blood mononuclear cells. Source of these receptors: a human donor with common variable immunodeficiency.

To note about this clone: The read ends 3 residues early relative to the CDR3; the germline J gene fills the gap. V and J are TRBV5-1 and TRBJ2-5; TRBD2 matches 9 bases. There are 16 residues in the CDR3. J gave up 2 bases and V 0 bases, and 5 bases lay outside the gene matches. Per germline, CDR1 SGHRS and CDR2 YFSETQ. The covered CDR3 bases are TGCGCCAGCAGCTTGGAGGAGCGGGGGGCACAAGAGACC. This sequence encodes CASSLEERGAQET. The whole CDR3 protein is CASSLEERGAQETQYF.

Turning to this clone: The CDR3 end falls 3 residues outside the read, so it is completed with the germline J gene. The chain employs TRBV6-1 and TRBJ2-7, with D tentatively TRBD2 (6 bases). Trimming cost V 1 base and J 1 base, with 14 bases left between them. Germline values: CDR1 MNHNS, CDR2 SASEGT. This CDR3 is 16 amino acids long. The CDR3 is CASSEDPGTGSYEQYF. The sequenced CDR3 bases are TGTGCCAGCAGTGAAGATCCCGGGACTGGGTCCTACGAG.

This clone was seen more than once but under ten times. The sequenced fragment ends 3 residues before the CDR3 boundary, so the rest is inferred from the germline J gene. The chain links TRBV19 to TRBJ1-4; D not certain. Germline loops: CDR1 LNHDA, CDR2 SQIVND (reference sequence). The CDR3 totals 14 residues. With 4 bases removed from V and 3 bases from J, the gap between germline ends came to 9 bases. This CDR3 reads CASSTQSSNEKLFF. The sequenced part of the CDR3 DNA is TGTGCCAGTAGTACTCAGAGTTCTAATGAAAAA.